Presented here are 25 T cell receptor beta chains from one specimen sequenced in a study of shared clonotypes between healthy human individuals. Only in-frame clones appear in the TCRdb table, and some are missing; sequencing was by immunoSEQ multiplex PCR. This sample has about 2.4 million clones; roughly 93% occur once, and the top ten carry 0.36%. The specimen sequenced was naive CD4+ T cells from PBMCs. Subset given: CD45RA+ positively selected. The origin of the receptors is a man aged 18 to 30 in good health. Some clones in this sample may be carry-over from other donors' samples.

The V gene is TRBV13, the J gene TRBJ1-1; D remains unclear. Germline CDR1 and CDR2: PRHDT and FYEKMQ (reference sequence). This CDR3 has 14 amino acids. V lost 5 bases and J 0 bases, leaving 10 bases between the germline ends. This CDR3 is CASSPRILNTEAFF. For the CDR3, the DNA is TGTGCCAGCAGCCCGAGGATTTTGAACACTGAAGCTTTCTTT.

This rearrangement joins TRBV2 to TRBJ2-7; 7 bases are a match to TRBD1. The germline V gene encodes CDR1 SNHLY and CDR2 FYNNEI. The CDR3 loop spans 13 amino acids. J lost 2 bases, V lost 8 bases, and 6 bases had no gene match. CDR3 in DNA: TGTGCCAGCCGTCCAGGGGGTACCTACGAGCAGTACTTC. This sequence encodes CASRPGGTYEQYF.

In regard to this clone: Other nucleotide sequences from this sample produce the same CDR3. The V call is TRBV5-1, the J call TRBJ2-7; D uncertain. This CDR3 has 14 residues. CDR1 is SGHRS, CDR2 YFSETQ, per germline. The V and J ends lost 2 bases and 0 bases respectively, with 9 bases between them. The CDR3 bases are TGCGCCAGCAGCTTAGGTGGGTCCTCCTACGAGCAGTACTTC. It encodes CASSLGGSSYEQYF. Together with reference TRBV5-1 and TRBJ2-7, the CDR3 gives the full variable domain: KAGVTQTPRYLIKTRGQQVTLSCSPISGHRSVSWYQQTPGQGLQFLFEYFSETQRNKGNFPGRFSGRQFSNSRSEMNVSTLELGDSALYLCASSLGGSSYEQYFGPGTRLTVT.

Details on this clone: This same CDR3 is encoded by further DNA sequences in the sample. The genes are TRBV6-4 and TRBJ2-2; 10 bases line up with TRBD2. Germline V CDR1 and CDR2: MRHNA, SNTAGT. The CDR3 loop spans 16 amino acids. Losses at the gene ends were 5 bases for V and 1 base for J; bases not matched to a gene: 4. The CDR3 DNA is TGTGCCAGCAGTAGGCTAGCGGGAGTGAACACCGGGGAGCTGTTTTTT. This translates into CASSRLAGVNTGELFF.

The rearrangement joins TRBV2 to TRBJ1-1; D perhaps matches TRBD1 (6 bases). Trimming cost V 7 bases and J 8 bases, with 14 bases left between them. The CDR3 is 12 amino acids. Germline loops: CDR1 SNHLY, CDR2 FYNNEI. CDR3 bases: TGTGCCAGCAAAGGGGGGGGATCCGAAGCTTTCTTT. This sequence encodes CASKGGGSEAFF.

The sample holds one count of this clone. The rearrangement joins TRBV5-6 to TRBJ2-1; TRBD1 aligns across 11 bases. The CDR3 is 15 residues long. J lost 6 bases, V lost 3 bases, and 5 bases had no gene match. Germline CDR1 SGHDT, CDR2 YYEEEE. The CDR3 is CASSYRDRGFNEQFF. The CDR3 coding sequence is TGTGCCAGCAGCTACCGGGACAGGGGGTTCAATGAGCAGTTCTTC. The variable domain in full, completed from reference TRBV5-6 and TRBJ2-1, reads DAGVTQSPTHLIKTRGQQVTLRCSPKSGHDTVSWYQQALGQGPQFIFQYYEEEERQRGNFPDRFSGHQFPNYSSELNVNALLLGDSALYLCASSYRDRGFNEQFFGPGTRLTVL.

A single count supports this clone. Because the CDR3 is missing its conserved closing phenylalanine or tryptophan, this is likely a read error. The chain recombines TRBV5-1 with TRBJ1-2; D is uncertain. CDR3 length equals 12 residues. Germline lookup yields CDR1 SGHRS and CDR2 YFSETQ. Between the trimmed V and J ends, which lost 3 bases and 4 bases, there was a span of 7 bases. The CDR3 DNA sequence: TGCGCCAGCAGCTACGACACCTATGGCTACACCCTC. Translating gives CASSYDTYGYTL.

The chain couples TRBV28 to TRBJ1-2; D might be TRBD1 (5 bases). This CDR3 has 12 amino acids. Germline loops: CDR1 MDHEN, CDR2 SYDVKM. The V gene lost 4 bases and the J gene lost 7 bases, with 10 bases spanning the gap. The CDR3 is CASSSRAPGYTF. The CDR3 region has the DNA TGTGCCAGCAGTTCCAGGGCTCCTGGCTACACCTTC.

Comment on this clone: The sample has other DNA sequences that encode this CDR3 too. The chain employs TRBV6-5 and TRBJ2-7; 12 bases match TRBD2. This CDR3 is 15 amino acids long. Germline loops: CDR1 MNHEY, CDR2 SVGAGI. Losses at the gene ends were 0 bases for V and 3 bases for J; bases not matched to a gene: 0. CDR3 region: CASSYSTSGGYEQYF. As DNA, the CDR3 is TGTGCCAGCAGTTACTCGACTAGCGGGGGCTACGAGCAGTACTTC.

The J gene is TRBJ2-1, the V gene TRBV5-6, with TRBD2 as a possible D gene (5 bases). V gave up 5 bases and J gave up 7 bases, with 19 bases separating them. The CDR3 is 15 residues long. In germline, CDR1 is SGHDT, CDR2 YYEEEE. DNA of the CDR3: TGTGCCAGCAGTAAGATCGCTTACGGGGAGAATGAGCAGTTCTTC. This sequence encodes CASSKIAYGENEQFF.

The chain couples TRBV5-5 to TRBJ1-5; the D is unclear. Trimming took off 2 bases at V and 5 bases at J, with 8 bases between the two ends. The CDR3 covers 13 residues. Germline CDR1 and CDR2: SGHKS and YYEKEE (reference sequence). CDR3 bases: TGTGCCAGCAGCTTTGAACGGGATCAGCCCCAGCATTTT. It is translated as CASSFERDQPQHF.

This clone was detected only a few times. The rearrangement links TRBV6-6 to TRBJ1-1; D may be TRBD1 (5 bases). Germline CDR1 MNHNY, CDR2 SVGAGI (reference sequence). The V gene lost 0 bases and the J gene lost 1 base, with 6 bases spanning the gap. This CDR3 contains 14 residues. CDR3 region: CASSYSGTNTEAFF. Written as DNA, the CDR3 is TGTGCCAGCAGTTACTCAGGGACGAACACTGAAGCTTTCTTT.

The J gene is TRBJ2-1, the V gene TRBV7-6; TRBD2 agrees at 11 bases. This CDR3 is built from 16 residues. The ends lost 1 base at V and 4 bases at J; junction bases unmatched: 3. Germline CDR1 SGHVS, CDR2 FNYEAQ. The CDR3 sequence is CASSLGGTSGYNEQFF. The CDR3 DNA reads as TGTGCCAGCAGCTTAGGCGGGACTAGCGGTTACAATGAGCAGTTCTTC.

The chain recombines TRBV6-6 with TRBJ2-5, with a possible D match to TRBD2 (5 bases). V was shortened by 3 bases and J by 5 bases, with 16 bases between the two germline ends. Germline-derived CDR1 and CDR2 are MNHNY and SVGAGI (reference sequence). This CDR3 spans 15 amino acids. The DNA for the CDR3 is TGTGCCAGCAGTTATACCCAACAGCGGACGGAGACCCAGTACTTC. Its translation: CASSYTQQRTETQYF.

The chain links TRBV2 to TRBJ2-7, with D possibly being TRBD1 or TRBD2 (5 bases each). This CDR3 has 15 amino acids. Germline V CDR1 and CDR2: SNHLY, FYNNEI. The V and J ends lost 6 bases and 3 bases respectively, with 18 bases between them. The CDR3 DNA sequence: TGTGCCAGCAGCGGCCGGGGCTATGCTCACTACGAGCAGTACTTC. Translating gives CASSGRGYAHYEQYF.

The chain uses TRBV6-6 and TRBJ2-7; D gene ambiguous. Germline CDR1 MNHNY, CDR2 SVGAGI (reference sequence). Trimming removed 7 bases at V and 6 bases at J, with 13 bases between. The CDR3 is made up of 12 amino acids. In nucleotides, the CDR3 is TGTGCCAGCACCGAACCCCGGGCCGAGCAGTACTTC. Protein sequence: CASTEPRAEQYF.

This chain connects TRBV28 to TRBJ2-5; 10 bases match TRBD2. V dropped 5 bases and J dropped 3; count of bases not matched to a gene: 3. Germline CDR1 is MDHEN and CDR2 is SYDVKM. The CDR3 contains 14 residues. The CDR3 coding sequence is TGTGCCAGCAGTCCACTAGCGGGGAAAGAGACCCAGTACTTC. Protein: CASSPLAGKETQYF.

This chain links TRBV27 with TRBJ2-1, with 11 nucleotides matching TRBD2. Germline CDR1 reads MNHEY; CDR2 reads SMNVEV (reference sequence). This CDR3 region has 14 residues. V shed 6 bases and J 6 bases; nucleotides not matched to a gene: 4. The CDR3 is CASRLAGVRNEQFF. The CDR3 nucleotides are TGTGCCAGCAGACTAGCGGGAGTTCGCAATGAGCAGTTCTTC.

The rearrangement uses TRBV4-3 and TRBJ2-3, with 9 bases aligning to TRBD1. CDR1 LGHNA and CDR2 YSLEER come from the germline V gene. The CDR3 has 15 residues. Unmatched junction bases numbered 6, after V lost 4 bases and J lost 4 bases. The CDR3 DNA sequence: TGCGCCAGCAGCCCAGGGACAGGGAGGGCAGATACGCAGTATTTT. Residues: CASSPGTGRADTQYF.

This chain joins TRBV20-1 and TRBJ1-2; the D gene is possibly TRBD1 (5 bases). Trimming shortened V by 3 bases and J by 6 bases, and 8 bases separated the two germline ends. This CDR3 region has 11 residues. Germline V gives CDR1 DFQATT, CDR2 SNEGSKA (reference sequence). CDR3 bases: TGCAGTGCTAGGGGGGTCAATGGCTACACCTTC. Translated, it gives CSARGVNGYTF.

The chain joins TRBV5-1 to TRBJ2-2; 7 positions agree with TRBD1. Losses at the gene ends were 4 bases for V and 0 bases for J; bases not matched to a gene: 6. Per the germline V gene, CDR1 is SGHRS and CDR2 is YFSETQ. The CDR3 totals 16 residues. CDR3 sequence: CASSPRTGSNTGELFF. The CDR3 nucleotides are TGCGCCAGCAGCCCAAGGACAGGCTCGAACACCGGGGAGCTGTTTTTT.

This clone appeared a single time. V usage is TRBV6-1 and J usage is TRBJ2-5; a possible D gene is TRBD1 (6 bases). The CDR3 is made up of 13 amino acids. The germline V gene has CDR1 MNHNS and CDR2 SASEGT. V gave up 6 bases and J gave up 5 bases, with 13 bases separating them. CDR3 coding DNA: TGTGCCAGCAGCGACCAGGGGTACGAGACCCAGTACTTC. This encodes CASSDQGYETQYF.

The chain couples TRBV11-2 to TRBJ2-7; D might be TRBD1 (5 bases). Between the trimmed V and J ends, which lost 7 bases and 3 bases, there was a span of 13 bases. Germline V CDR1 and CDR2: SGHAT, FQNNGV. This CDR3 comprises 13 residues. CDR3 protein: CASTLRQGYEQYF. In nucleotides, the CDR3 is TGTGCCAGCACCCTTAGGCAGGGCTACGAGCAGTACTTC.

V and J are TRBV19 and TRBJ2-2; D is unclear. V was shortened by 5 bases and J by 1 base, with 11 bases between the two germline ends. Per the germline V gene, CDR1 is LNHDA and CDR2 is SQIVND (reference sequence). The CDR3 spans 15 residues. The CDR3 nucleotides read TGTGCCAGTAGTCGGTTGGAGTTGAACACCGGGGAGCTGTTTTTT. This encodes CASSRLELNTGELFF.

The rearrangement links TRBV18 to TRBJ1-2, with 11 bases identical to TRBD1. CDR1 and CDR2 (germline): KGHSH, LQKENI. With V trimmed by 3 bases and J by 7 bases, 13 bases remained unmatched. The CDR3 contains 17 residues. CDR3 residues: CASSPLPGQGDLGGYTF. Written as DNA, the CDR3 is TGTGCCAGCTCACCCCTACCGGGACAGGGGGATCTTGGTGGCTACACCTTC.